This T cell receptor (beta chain) was sequenced in a study of T-cell reconstitution after alpha-beta-depleted transplantation in children. Library preparation (for TCRbeta) was performed with unique molecular identifiers. MiXCR, run by TCRdb on the PCR reads, gives a single entry per CDR3 protein. The sample holds several thousand distinct CDR3 sequences, 16% seen once. Looked up from germline, CDR1 is SGHRS and CDR2 is YFSETQ. Trimming cost V 4 bases and J 3 bases; bases outside gene matches: 10. The CDR3 has 17 residues. This clonotype is medium-sized (0.01 to 0.1%) by share. The antigen remains undetermined. Study findings and constraints: The origin of high day-60 TCRbeta diversity in some patients lay in surviving recipient T cells and thymic progenitors. Alpha-beta T cells about two months after transplant reportedly derived from several hundred expanded graft clones. T cells produced anew were the main source of T-cell counts and diversity one year after transplant.

The V and J genes are TRBV5-1 and TRBJ2-5; 12 bases are shared with TRBD1. The sequenced sample was PBMCs, obtained before TCRalphabeta/CD19-depleted stem cell transplant. The sequence derives from a boy aged 2-15 years with acute lymphoblastic leukemia, due to receive a stem cell transplant. CDR3 residues: CASSAPRDRGQEETQYF. CDR3 nucleotide sequence: TGCGCCAGCAGCGCCCCCCGGGACAGGGGGCAGGAAGAGACCCAGTACTTC.